The 4 T cell receptor beta chains given below trace back to one sample, sequenced in a study of STAT3 mutations in large granular lymphocyte leukemia. Assay: immunoSEQ multiplex PCR; the TCRdb copy retains only in-frame clones and omits some. The table includes 35,000 to 40,000 clones, roughly 90% detected once. The study's findings and limits: Every T-cell large granular lymphocyte leukemia patient had at least one immunodominant TCR beta clonotype.

Antigen specificity for these receptors is unknown. What was sequenced was PBMCs. The receptors derive from a human donor with T large granular lymphocyte leukemia. Some clones in this sample may be carry-over from other donors' samples.

V is TRBV6-4 and J is TRBJ2-2; unclear D gene. The length of the CDR3 is 13 residues. The germline V gene encodes CDR1 MRHNA and CDR2 SNTAGT. Trimming cost V 6 bases and J 0 bases, with 5 bases left between them. Here the CDR3 reads CASSAANTGELFF. The CDR3 DNA is TGTGCCAGCAGCGCCGCGAACACCGGGGAGCTGTTTTTT.

The chain carries TRBV15 and TRBJ2-1; no firm D call. V lost 0 bases, J lost 15 bases, and 15 bases lay in between. This CDR3 has 13 residues. Germline CDR1 is LNHNV and CDR2 is YYDKDF (reference sequence). As DNA, the CDR3 is TGTGCCACCAGCAGAGATCAACAGCCCGTCTGGTTCTTC. Protein product: CATSRDQQPVWFF. Full variable domain (missing parts from reference TRBV15 and TRBJ2-1): DAMVIQNPRYQVTQFGKPVTLSCSQTLNHNVMYWYQQKSSQAPKLLFHYYDKDFNNEADTPDNFQSRRPNTSFCFLDIRSPGLGDTAMYLCATSRDQQPVWFFGPGTRLTVL.

This clone is a singleton in its sample. The rearrangement links TRBV18 to TRBJ1-6, with 8 bases that match TRBD1. CDR3 size: 14 residues. Germline CDR1 KGHSH, CDR2 LQKENI. Trimming at V came to 5 bases and at J to 7 bases, leaving 4 bases not matched to a gene. Written as DNA, the CDR3 is TGTGCCAGCTCAGAGACAGGGGTGAATTCACCCCTCCACTTT. It codes for CASSETGVNSPLHF. Supplemented by reference TRBV18 and TRBJ1-6, the full variable domain reads NAGVMQNPRHLVRRRGQEARLRCSPMKGHSHVYWYRQLPEEGLKFMVYLQKENIIDESGMPKERFSAEFPKEGPSILRIQQVVRGDSAAYFCASSETGVNSPLHFGNGTRLTVT.

V and J are TRBV10-2 and TRBJ2-5; 8 bases line up with TRBD2. CDR1 and CDR2 from the germline V gene are WSHSY and SAAADI. The J segment lost 5 bases and the V segment lost 7 bases, leaving 9 bases of the junction unmatched. The CDR3 runs 14 residues. This chain's CDR3 is CASKGAGEVETQYF. The CDR3 DNA reads as TGCGCCAGCAAGGGAGCGGGGGAAGTGGAGACCCAGTACTTC.